This TCR beta chain derives from a study of T cell responses to AZD1222 COVID-19 vaccine. Study-wide context: Samples with a second dose at about 4 or about 12 weeks were pooled together.

The table came from immunoSEQ multiplex PCR; TCRdb's copy has only in-frame clones and leaves some out. Found here are under 140,000 clones, 87% of them singletons; the top ten hold roughly 3.2%. V dropped 1 base and J dropped 4 bases, with 13 bases sitting between them. The CDR3 is 15 amino acids. Germline CDR1 reads SGHTA; CDR2 reads FQGNSA. The TCR was taken from an adult in good health. The genes are TRBV7-2 and TRBJ1-1; maybe TRBD1 (5 bases). The source material was peripheral blood, sampled on day 0 of AZD1222 vaccination. CDR3 in amino acids: CASSLVQGGVTEAFF. The CDR3 coding sequence is TGTGCCAGCAGCTTAGTTCAGGGAGGTGTCACTGAAGCTTTCTTT.